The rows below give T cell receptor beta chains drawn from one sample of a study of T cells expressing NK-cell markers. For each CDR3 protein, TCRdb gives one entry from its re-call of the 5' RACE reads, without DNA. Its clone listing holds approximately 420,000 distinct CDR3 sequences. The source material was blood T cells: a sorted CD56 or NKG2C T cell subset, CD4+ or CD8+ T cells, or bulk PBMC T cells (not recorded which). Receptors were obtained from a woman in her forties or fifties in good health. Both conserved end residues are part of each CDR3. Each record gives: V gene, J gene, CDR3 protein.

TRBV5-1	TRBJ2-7	CASSPSRGAESSYEQYF
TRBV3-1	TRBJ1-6	CASSQDGALPPLHF
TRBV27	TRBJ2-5	CASSSGTLYQETQYF
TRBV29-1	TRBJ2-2	CSAGQFTGELFF
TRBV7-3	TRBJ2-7	CASSFGTGGFDEQYF
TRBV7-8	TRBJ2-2	CASSPLGSQNTGELFF
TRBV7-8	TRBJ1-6	CASSSSTGVTNSPLHF
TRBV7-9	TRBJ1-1	CASSSWTGGPEAFF
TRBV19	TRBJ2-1	CASSIGGDPNNEQFF
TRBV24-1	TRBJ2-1	CATSDSGSYNEQFF
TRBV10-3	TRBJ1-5	CAISTPGQGQPQHF
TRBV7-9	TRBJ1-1	CASSPRGALNTEAFF
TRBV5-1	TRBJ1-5	CASSPLGTGLNQPQHF
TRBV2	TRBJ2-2	CASSVEKGGSGELFF
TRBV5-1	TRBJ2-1	CASSLELARYNEQFF
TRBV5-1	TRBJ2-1	CASTLQGFSYNEQFF
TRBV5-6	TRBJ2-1	CASSSRTSGRGNEQFF
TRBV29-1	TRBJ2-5	CSVELATGEETQYF
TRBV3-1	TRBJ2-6	CASSQEGGDRAGANVLTF
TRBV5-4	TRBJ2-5	CASSPDIPRGETQYF
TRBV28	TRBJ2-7	CASSLYRRTYEQYF